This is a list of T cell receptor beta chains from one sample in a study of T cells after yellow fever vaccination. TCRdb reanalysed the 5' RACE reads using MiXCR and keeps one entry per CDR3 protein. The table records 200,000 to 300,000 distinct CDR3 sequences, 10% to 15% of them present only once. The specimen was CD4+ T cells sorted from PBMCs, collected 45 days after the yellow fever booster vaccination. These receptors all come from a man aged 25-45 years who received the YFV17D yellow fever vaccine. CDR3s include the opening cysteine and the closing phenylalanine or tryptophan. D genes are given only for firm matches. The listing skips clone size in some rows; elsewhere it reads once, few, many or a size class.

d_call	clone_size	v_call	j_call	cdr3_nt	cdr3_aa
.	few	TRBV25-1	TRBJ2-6	TGTGCCAGCAGCCCCCCCCCGGGCTCTGGGGCCAACGTCCTGACTTTC	CASSPPPGSGANVLTF
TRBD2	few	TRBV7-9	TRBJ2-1	TGTGCCAGCAGGTCACCCGGGACTAGCAATGTTCGGGGAGAGCAGTTCTTC	CASRSPGTSNVRGEQFF
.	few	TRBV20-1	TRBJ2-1	TGCAGTGCTAGGGACTTCTACAATGAGCAGTTCTTC	CSARDFYNEQFF
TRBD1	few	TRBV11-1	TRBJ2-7	TGTGCCAGCAGTCGCATGGGGAACCTCCGGGACAGCTCCTACGAGCAGTACTTC	CASSRMGNLRDSSYEQYF
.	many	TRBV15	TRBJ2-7	TGTGCCACCAGCAGAGATCCGGTCTACGAGCAGTACTTC	CATSRDPVYEQYF
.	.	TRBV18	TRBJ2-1	TGTGCCAGCTCGTATACCTACAATGAGCAGTTCTTC	CASSYTYNEQFF
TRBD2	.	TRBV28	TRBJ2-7	TGTGCCACCTATTCTAGCGGGAGGGCCAACGAGCAGTACTTC	CATYSSGRANEQYF
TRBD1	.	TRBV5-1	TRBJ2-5	TGCGCCAGCAGCTTGGGACAGGGTAGCCAAGAGACCCAGTACTTC	CASSLGQGSQETQYF
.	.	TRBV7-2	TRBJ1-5	TGTGCCAGCAGCCCCCAACAGTGGGCGGTTCAGCCCCAGCATTTT	CASSPQQWAVQPQHF
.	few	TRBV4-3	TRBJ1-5	TGCGCCAGCAGCCAAGATCAAGGGCCTTCTAATCAGCCCCAGCATTTT	CASSQDQGPSNQPQHF
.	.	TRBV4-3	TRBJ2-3	TGCGCCAGCAGCCGGGGGGGCGGCTTTACAGATACGCAGTATTTT	CASSRGGGFTDTQYF
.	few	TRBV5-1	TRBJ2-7	TGCGCCAGCAGCCCGGGATTGGCTAGTTCGAGCTCCTACGAGCAGTACTTC	CASSPGLASSSSYEQYF
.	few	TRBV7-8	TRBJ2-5	TGTGCCAGCAGCTTAGGTTTGGACGGGACCCAGTACTTC	CASSLGLDGTQYF
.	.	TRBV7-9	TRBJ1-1	TGTGCCAGCAGCTTAGAAAGGGGAACTGAAGCTTTCTTT	CASSLERGTEAFF
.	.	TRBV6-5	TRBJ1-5	TGTGCCAGCAGCAACGAGGGGGTGGGTCAGCCCCAGCATTTT	CASSNEGVGQPQHF
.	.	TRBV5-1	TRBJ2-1	TGCGCCAGCAGCTTTGGCAGTAGGGACCCTGAGCAGTTCTTC	CASSFGSRDPEQFF
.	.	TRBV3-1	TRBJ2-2	TGTGCCAGCAGCCAACCGCTGACAGATACCGGGGAGCTGTTTTTT	CASSQPLTDTGELFF
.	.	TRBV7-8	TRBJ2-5	TGTGCCAGCAGCCCGCGGCCCGGGGTTAGTTTGGAGACCCAGTACTTC	CASSPRPGVSLETQYF
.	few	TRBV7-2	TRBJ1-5	TGTGCCAGCAGTGATAGGACAGCGGCCCAGCCCCAGCATTTT	CASSDRTAAQPQHF
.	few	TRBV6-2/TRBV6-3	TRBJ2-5	TGTGCCAGCAGTTACGGTAGCGCCCAAGAGACCCAGTACTTC	CASSYGSAQETQYF
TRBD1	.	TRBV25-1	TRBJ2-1	TGTGCCAGCAGTGAACCCGGACAGGGGGGTTACAATGAGCAGTTCTTC	CASSEPGQGGYNEQFF
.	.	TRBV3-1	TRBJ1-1	TGTGCCAGCAGCACACACAGGAACACTGAAGCTTTCTTT	CASSTHRNTEAFF
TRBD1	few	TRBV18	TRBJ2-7	TGTGCCAGCTCGCGACAGGGGGTCGAGCAGTACTTC	CASSRQGVEQYF
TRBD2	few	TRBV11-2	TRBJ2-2	TGTGCCAGCAGCCCGCGGGTGGGGGGACTAGCGGGAGCGAACACCGGGGAGCTGTTTTTT	CASSPRVGGLAGANTGELFF
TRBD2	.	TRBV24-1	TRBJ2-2	TGTGCCACCGGGCGACTAGCGGGAGTAACCGGGGAGCTGTTTTTT	CATGRLAGVTGELFF
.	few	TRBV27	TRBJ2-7	TGTGCCAGCAGTGCCGCCCCTGCAGGGGCCTACGAGCAGTACTTC	CASSAAPAGAYEQYF